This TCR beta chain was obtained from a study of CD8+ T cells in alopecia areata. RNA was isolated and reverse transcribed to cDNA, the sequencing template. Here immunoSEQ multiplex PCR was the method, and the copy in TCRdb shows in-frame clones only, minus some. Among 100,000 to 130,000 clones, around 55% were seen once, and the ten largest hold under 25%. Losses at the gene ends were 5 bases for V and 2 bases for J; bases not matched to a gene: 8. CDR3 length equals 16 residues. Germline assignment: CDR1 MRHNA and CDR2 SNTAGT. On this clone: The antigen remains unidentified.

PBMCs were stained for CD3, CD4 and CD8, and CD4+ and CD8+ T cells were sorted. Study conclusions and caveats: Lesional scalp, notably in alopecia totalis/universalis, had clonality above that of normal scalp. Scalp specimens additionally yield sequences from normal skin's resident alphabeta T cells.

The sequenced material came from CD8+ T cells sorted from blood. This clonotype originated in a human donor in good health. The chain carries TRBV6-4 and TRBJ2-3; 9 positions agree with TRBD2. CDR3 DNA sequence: TGTGCCAGCAGTCCCTCGACTAGCGGTCCCACAGATACGCAGTATTTT. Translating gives CASSPSTSGPTDTQYF.